The 15 T cell receptor beta chains reported below all come from one sample, sequenced in a study of metastatic and nonmetastatic thyroid tumors. TCRdb reprocessed the PCR reads using MiXCR. Of over 11,000 clones in the sample, 23% were seen once. Nobody among the patients had been given any treatment before thyroid surgery. Sample: blood. The source of these receptors is a female donor with papillary thyroid cancer or a benign thyroid nodule (not recorded which). Some clones in this sample may be carry-over from other donors' samples.

V usage is TRBV11-3 and J usage is TRBJ2-5; tentatively, D is TRBD1 (6 bases). Trimming took 5 bases from V and 1 from J, leaving 8 bases between them. This CDR3 region has 13 residues. The germline V gene has CDR1 SGHNT and CDR2 YENEEA. The CDR3 reads CASSKDSQETQYF. The CDR3 coding sequence is TGTGCCAGCAGCAAGGACAGCCAAGAGACCCAGTACTTC.

The gene calls are TRBV29-1 and TRBJ2-1; TRBD2 agrees at 7 bases. This CDR3 is 13 amino acids long. Germline V lookup: CDR1 SQVTM, CDR2 ANQGSEA. The junction had 12 bases not matched to a gene; V was cut back by 7 bases and J by 9 bases. Here the CDR3 DNA reads TGCAGCGGGAATAGCGGGCTAAGACGTGAGCAGTTCTTC. It encodes CSGNSGLRREQFF.

The chain recombines TRBV2 with TRBJ2-7; 7 bases map to TRBD2. Germline V gene sequence: CDR1 SNHLY, CDR2 FYNNEI. This CDR3 contains 14 residues. The V gene end was trimmed by 7 bases and the J gene end by 0 bases; junction bases not matched to a gene: 6. CDR3 sequence (DNA): TGTGCCAGCAACTCGGGAGGTAGCTCCTACGAGCAGTACTTC. Amino acids: CASNSGGSSYEQYF.

This clone occurred a few times. V and J are TRBV4-3 and TRBJ2-3; D remains unclear. Germline V gives CDR1 LGHNA, CDR2 YSLEER. V was shortened by 0 bases and J by 8 bases, with 6 bases between the two germline ends. The CDR3 contains 12 residues. CDR3 DNA: TGCGCCAGCAGCCAAGATAGGCGTACGCAGTATTTT. Its translation is CASSQDRRTQYF.

The chain uses TRBV18 and TRBJ2-2; D might be TRBD2 (5 bases). From germline, CDR1 is KGHSH and CDR2 LQKENI. The CDR3 consists of 15 residues. V was trimmed by 0 bases and J by 6 bases, leaving 11 bases between them. The CDR3 loop is CASSPPAEGSGELFF. The DNA of the CDR3 is TGTGCCAGCTCACCACCAGCGGAAGGGTCCGGGGAGCTGTTTTTT.

This clone appeared many times. The chain uses TRBV5-6 and TRBJ1-3; perhaps TRBD1 as D (5 bases). The germline V and J ends were trimmed by 0 bases and 7 bases, with 14 bases remaining between them. The CDR3 runs 15 residues. The germline V gene has CDR1 SGHDT and CDR2 YYEEEE. The CDR3 loop reads CASSLEGQGGNTIYF. The CDR3 DNA follows: TGTGCCAGCAGCTTGGAAGGGCAGGGCGGCAACACCATATATTTT.

This clone is labeled as medium-sized. The genes are TRBV6-1 and TRBJ2-7; D possibly corresponds to TRBD1 (6 bases). CDR1 MNHNS and CDR2 SASEGT come from the germline V gene. The CDR3 runs 15 residues. Trimming took off 5 bases at V and 0 bases at J, with 14 bases between the two ends. The chain's CDR3 is CASSFTGYSSYEQYF. Written as DNA, the CDR3 is TGTGCCAGCAGTTTCACAGGGTATAGCTCCTACGAGCAGTACTTC.

This clone is classed as medium-sized. This rearrangement joins TRBV20-1 to TRBJ2-1; TRBD1 might be the D (5 bases). Trimming pared 0 bases from V and 7 bases from J, leaving 13 bases between. CDR1 is DFQATT and CDR2 is SNEGSKA in the germline V gene (reference sequence). The CDR3 totals 14 residues. CDR3 residues: CSARDRRVTNEQFF. The CDR3 nucleotides read TGCAGTGCTAGAGATCGCAGGGTCACGAATGAGCAGTTCTTC.

The CDR3 here is CASSEFGVSESPLHF. As DNA, the CDR3 is TGTGCCAGCAGTGAGTTCGGGGTGAGTGAGTCACCCCTCCACTTT. The chain employs TRBV2 and TRBJ1-6, with D uncertain. V was trimmed by 3 bases and J by 10 bases, leaving 16 bases between them. CDR3 length equals 15 residues. Germline V gene sequence: CDR1 SNHLY, CDR2 FYNNEI. The full variable domain, completed using reference TRBV2 and TRBJ1-6, is EPEVTQTPSHQVTQMGQEVILRCVPISNHLYFYWYRQILGQKVEFLVSFYNNEISEKSEIFDDQFSVERPDGSNFTLKIRSTKLEDSAMYFCASSEFGVSESPLHFGNGTRLTVT.

This clone is medium-sized (0.01 to 0.1%) by share. The rearrangement uses TRBV7-2 and TRBJ2-7; D might be TRBD2 (5 bases). Germline V gives CDR1 SGHTA, CDR2 FQGNSA. The V end was cut by 1 base, the J end by 4 bases, with 14 bases between. CDR3 length: 15 amino acids. CDR3 coding DNA: TGTGCCAGCAGCTTAGAACCGGGATCAATTTACGAGCAGTACTTC. Encoded protein: CASSLEPGSIYEQYF.

The chain has TRBV20-1 and TRBJ1-1; D is unresolved. Trimming took off 3 bases at V and 4 bases at J, with 9 bases between the two ends. The CDR3 has 12 residues. The germline gives CDR1 DFQATT, CDR2 SNEGSKA (reference sequence). For the CDR3, the DNA is TGCAGTGCTAGCGGCAGAAGCACTGAAGCTTTCTTT. Amino acid sequence: CSASGRSTEAFF.

This clone has a count of ten or more. The chain couples TRBV4-2 to TRBJ1-5; D remains unclear. The CDR3 runs 15 residues. V was clipped by 0 bases and J by 7 bases, with 13 bases between them. Per germline, CDR1 LGHNA and CDR2 YNFKEQ. The CDR3 spells CASSQDGGSGQPQHF. CDR3 sequence (DNA): TGTGCCAGCAGCCAAGATGGAGGTTCCGGCCAGCCCCAGCATTTT.

J is TRBJ2-3 and V is TRBV5-1, with a possible D match to TRBD1 (6 bases). The CDR3 is made up of 15 amino acids. Per germline, CDR1 SGHRS and CDR2 YFSETQ. V shed 10 bases and J shed 2 bases, with 20 bases lying between them. The CDR3 DNA follows: TGCGCCGCCAGTAGGGGGTTGACTTCCACAGATACGCAGTATTTT. This sequence encodes CAASRGLTSTDTQYF.

The chain has TRBV11-2 and TRBJ2-2, with TRBD2 matching 8 bases. CDR1 is SGHAT and CDR2 is FQNNGV in the germline V gene. This CDR3 spans 17 amino acids. With 5 bases clipped from V and 2 bases from J, the junction kept 10 bases outside the gene matches. The CDR3 sequence: CASSERTGRANTGELFF. In nucleotides, the CDR3 is TGTGCCAGCAGCGAAAGGACCGGGAGGGCCAACACCGGGGAGCTGTTTTTT.

This clone is medium-sized. This sequence joins TRBV10-1 and TRBJ1-5, with 7 nucleotides matching TRBD1. Germline V lookup: CDR1 WNHNN, CDR2 SYGVQD (reference sequence). V was pared by 7 bases and J by 6 bases, with 15 bases of the junction left unmatched. The CDR3 spans 16 residues. Here the CDR3 reads CASNPSTGQLSQPQHF. CDR3 in DNA: TGCGCCAGCAACCCATCGACGGGACAGCTTAGTCAGCCCCAGCATTTT.